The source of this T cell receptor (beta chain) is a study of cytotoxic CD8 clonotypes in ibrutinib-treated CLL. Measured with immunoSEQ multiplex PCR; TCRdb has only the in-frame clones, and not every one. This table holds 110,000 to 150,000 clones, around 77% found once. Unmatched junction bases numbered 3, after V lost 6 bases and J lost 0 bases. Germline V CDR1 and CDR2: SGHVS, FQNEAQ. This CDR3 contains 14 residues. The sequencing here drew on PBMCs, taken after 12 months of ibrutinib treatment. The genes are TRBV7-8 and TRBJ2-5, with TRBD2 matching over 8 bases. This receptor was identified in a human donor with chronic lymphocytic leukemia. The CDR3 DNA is TGTGCCAGCAGGCTACTAGCGGACCAAGAGACCCAGTACTTC. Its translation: CASRLLADQETQYF.